A selection of T cell receptor beta chains follows, all from one sample in a study of beta chain features in type 1 diabetes. Method: immunoSEQ multiplex PCR; TCRdb's copy keeps in-frame clones and lacks some. The sample includes about 140,000 clones, roughly 9.7% of them seen just once. The sequenced sample was central memory CD4+ T cells from blood. These receptors were taken from a woman in her thirties or forties in good health. Each CDR3 is given with its conserved first and last residue. Fields, in order: J gene, clone size, D gene, V gene, CDR3 protein, CDR3 DNA. A D gene is named only where the DNA matches it firmly. Clone size appears in some rows only: once, few, many, or a class for an expanded clone.

>TRBJ1-1|many|-|TRBV25-1
CASSIVGGTEAFF
TGTGCCAGCAGTATAGTGGGAGGCACTGAAGCTTTCTTT
>TRBJ2-3|few|TRBD1|TRBV6-5
CASSSRTGSFPDTQYF
TGTGCCAGCAGTTCTCGGACAGGAAGCTTCCCAGATACGCAGTATTTT
>TRBJ1-1|-|-|TRBV5-1
CASSRLGGEITEAFF
TGCGCCAGCAGTCGGTTGGGGGGGGAGATCACTGAAGCTTTCTTT
>TRBJ1-2|few|-|TRBV6-5
CASSPDTGFGYTF
TGTGCCAGCAGCCCTGATACAGGGTTTGGCTACACCTTC
>TRBJ2-3|few|TRBD2|TRBV5-6
CASSLAGAGTDTQYF
TGTGCCAGCAGCTTAGCGGGGGCGGGCACAGATACGCAGTATTTT
>TRBJ2-5|few|-|TRBV19
CASTNAPYGETQYF
TGTGCCAGTACTAATGCCCCTTACGGGGAGACCCAGTACTTC
>TRBJ2-3|-|-|TRBV5-1
CASSSGTDPSTDTQYF
TGCGCCAGCAGCTCAGGGACTGATCCTAGCACAGATACGCAGTATTTT
>TRBJ2-3|-|TRBD2|TRBV4-2
CASSQKIGERGDLDTQYF
TGTGCCAGCAGCCAAAAGATAGGCGAGCGGGGGGACCTGGATACGCAGTATTTT
>TRBJ1-5|-|TRBD1|TRBV6-5
CASSTGDNQPQHF
TGTGCCAGCAGTACAGGGGACAATCAGCCCCAGCATTTT
>TRBJ2-2|few|-|TRBV12-5
CASGLVLGAITGELFF
TGTGCTAGTGGTTTGGTACTGGGGGCCATCACCGGGGAGCTGTTTTTT
>TRBJ2-4|few|-|TRBV6-4
CASYPGGAKNIQYF
TGTGCCAGCTACCCAGGGGGGGCCAAAAACATTCAGTACTTC
>TRBJ1-5|-|-|TRBV18
CASSPGGAPGQPQHF
TGTGCCAGCTCACCTGGGGGGGCCCCGGGTCAGCCCCAGCATTTT
>TRBJ2-5|-|TRBD2|TRBV5-1
CASSFRLATETQYF
TGCGCCAGCAGCTTCAGACTAGCCACGGAGACCCAGTACTTC
>TRBJ1-5|-|-|TRBV27
CASSFRGGQPQHF
TGTGCCAGCAGTTTCAGGGGCGGGCAGCCCCAGCATTTT
>TRBJ2-7|few|TRBD1|TRBV9
CASSAGTGISYEQYF
TGTGCCAGCAGCGCCGGGACAGGGATTTCCTACGAGCAGTACTTC
>TRBJ2-5|few|-|TRBV5-1
CASSLTGGRPQETQYF
TGCGCCAGCAGCTTGACGGGGGGCAGACCCCAAGAGACCCAGTACTTC
>TRBJ2-7|few|-|TRBV5-1
CASSLDWYEQYF
TGCGCCAGCAGCTTGGACTGGTACGAGCAGTACTTC
>TRBJ2-3|few|-|TRBV6-5
CASTALGGSTDTQYF
TGTGCCAGCACTGCCCTTGGAGGGAGCACAGATACGCAGTATTTT
>TRBJ1-5|few|-|TRBV7-9
CASSAGWSPRQPQHF
TGTGCCAGCAGCGCAGGGTGGTCCCCTAGGCAGCCCCAGCATTTT
>TRBJ2-5|-|TRBD1|TRBV6-5
CATRPGDSQETQYF
TGTGCCACCCGGCCTGGGGACAGCCAAGAGACCCAGTACTTC
>TRBJ2-7|-|-|TRBV11-2
CASSPRTETGYEQYF
TGTGCCAGCAGCCCCCGGACAGAAACTGGCTACGAGCAGTACTTC
>TRBJ1-5|-|-|TRBV5-6
CASSLKLWGGGGNQPQHF
TGTGCCAGCAGCTTGAAGTTGTGGGGGGGAGGCGGTAATCAGCCCCAGCATTTT
>TRBJ2-3|-|-|TRBV7-9
CASSIDRSTDTQYF
TGTGCCAGCAGCATAGACAGGTCCACAGATACGCAGTATTTT
>TRBJ2-1|-|-|TRBV5-1
CASRQGENNEQFF
TGCGCCAGCAGACAGGGAGAAAACAATGAGCAGTTCTTC
>TRBJ2-7|-|TRBD2|TRBV5-1
CASRDVRGREGYEQYF
TGCGCCAGCAGAGATGTGCGGGGTCGGGAGGGCTACGAGCAGTACTTC
>TRBJ2-7|few|-|TRBV19
CASSRVRDHEQYF
TGTGCCAGTAGTAGGGTCAGGGATCACGAGCAGTACTTC
>TRBJ2-7|few|-|TRBV18
CASSPAGSYEQYF
TGTGCCAGCTCACCAGCAGGGTCCTACGAGCAGTACTTC
>TRBJ2-7|many|-|TRBV11-2
CASSPGSGGGGKSYEQYF
TGTGCCAGCAGCCCAGGTAGTGGGGGCGGGGGTAAGTCCTACGAGCAGTACTTC
>TRBJ2-3|-|TRBD2|TRBV5-1
CASRPGGGEDTQYF
TGCGCCAGCAGACCCGGGGGGGGTGAAGATACGCAGTATTTT
>TRBJ1-1|-|-|TRBV5-1
CASKGDGDTEAFF
TGCGCCAGCAAGGGAGATGGGGACACTGAAGCTTTCTTT
>TRBJ1-2|-|-|TRBV15
CATSRDREEYYGYTF
TGTGCCACCAGCAGAGATCGAGAGGAGTACTATGGCTACACCTTC
>TRBJ2-1|few|-|TRBV10-3
CATGGTSGYNEQFF
TGTGCCACAGGGGGTACTAGCGGATACAATGAGCAGTTCTTC
>TRBJ1-4|-|-|TRBV19
CASSSQANEKLFF
TGTGCCAGTAGTTCCCAGGCCAATGAAAAACTGTTTTTT
>TRBJ2-3|-|-|TRBV5-1
CASSPWESADTQYF
TGCGCCAGCAGCCCCTGGGAGTCGGCAGATACGCAGTATTTT
>TRBJ1-4|-|TRBD1|TRBV14
CASSLGQLGTNEKLFF
TGTGCCAGCAGCCTGGGACAGCTGGGAACTAATGAAAAACTGTTTTTT
>TRBJ2-5|few|-|TRBV2
CASSTGIPPETQYF
TGTGCCAGCAGCACAGGGATTCCCCCAGAGACCCAGTACTTC
>TRBJ2-5|few|TRBD2|TRBV7-2
CASSASPSGGETQYF
TGTGCCAGCAGCGCCTCGCCAAGCGGGGGAGAGACCCAGTACTTC
>TRBJ2-5|few|TRBD2|TRBV9
CASSVSGGTHETQYF
TGTGCCAGCAGCGTCAGCGGGGGGACTCACGAGACCCAGTACTTC
>TRBJ1-2|-|-|TRBV9
CASSVAGSSGMGGYTF
TGTGCCAGCAGCGTAGCGGGCAGTTCGGGGATGGGAGGCTACACCTTC
>TRBJ2-6|few|TRBD1|TRBV19
CASTGTDGANVLTF
TGTGCCAGTACCGGGACAGATGGGGCCAACGTCCTGACTTTC
>TRBJ2-7|few|TRBD2|TRBV2
CASTERGAVGQYF
TGTGCCAGCACTGAGCGGGGGGCCGTTGGGCAGTACTTC
>TRBJ2-3|few|-|TRBV7-2
CASSRTVSTDTQYF
TGTGCCAGCAGCCGGACAGTGAGCACAGATACGCAGTATTTT
>TRBJ2-5|-|TRBD1|TRBV18
CASSPPHRGGETQYF
TGTGCCAGCTCACCACCGCACAGGGGTGGAGAGACCCAGTACTTC
>TRBJ1-5|many|-|TRBV6-5
CASSYSRGIQPQHF
TGTGCCAGCAGTTATTCCCGGGGAATTCAGCCCCAGCATTTT
>TRBJ2-7|few|-|TRBV2
CASSGATNYEQYF
TGTGCCAGCAGTGGGGCCACCAACTACGAGCAGTACTTC
>TRBJ2-5|-|-|TRBV19
CASSPTSPRARETQYF
TGTGCCAGTAGTCCCACTAGCCCCCGGGCTAGGGAGACCCAGTACTTC
>TRBJ1-5|-|TRBD1|TRBV5-6
CASSSTSTVSQGGNQPQHF
TGTGCCAGCAGCTCCACTTCCACGGTGTCACAGGGGGGCAATCAGCCCCAGCATTTT
>TRBJ2-3|-|TRBD2|TRBV11-2
CASSLGPSGGRDTQYF
TGTGCCAGCAGCTTAGGCCCTAGCGGGGGGCGGGATACGCAGTATTTT
>TRBJ1-2|few|TRBD1|TRBV5-1
CASSPGDSGIPSSGYTF
TGCGCCAGCAGCCCAGGGGACAGCGGCATTCCTAGTTCTGGCTACACCTTC
>TRBJ2-3|few|-|TRBV18
CASSNIDTQYF
TGTGCCAGCTCAAATATCGATACGCAGTATTTT
>TRBJ1-5|few|-|TRBV5-1
CASSFDKLSNQPQHF
TGCGCCAGCAGCTTTGACAAACTTAGCAATCAGCCCCAGCATTTT
>TRBJ2-2|-|-|TRBV2
CASSVDSRRTGELFF
TGTGCCAGCAGTGTGGATAGCCGGCGCACCGGGGAGCTGTTTTTT
>TRBJ2-7|-|-|TRBV5-1
CASSQMEGSEQYF
TGCGCCAGCAGCCAGATGGAGGGGAGCGAGCAGTACTTC
>TRBJ1-2|few|-|TRBV2
CASNGNYGYTF
TGTGCCAGCAACGGTAACTATGGCTACACCTTC
>TRBJ1-6|few|TRBD1|TRBV9
CASSVAGTGSSPLHF
TGTGCCAGCAGCGTAGCCGGGACAGGGAGTTCACCCCTCCACTTT
>TRBJ1-2|few|-|TRBV2
CARIGPGGYTF
TGTGCCAGGATCGGACCGGGGGGCTACACCTTC
>TRBJ2-2|few|-|TRBV5-1
CASSLGRFLDTGELFF
TGCGCCAGCAGCTTGGGGAGGTTCCTTGACACCGGGGAGCTGTTTTTT